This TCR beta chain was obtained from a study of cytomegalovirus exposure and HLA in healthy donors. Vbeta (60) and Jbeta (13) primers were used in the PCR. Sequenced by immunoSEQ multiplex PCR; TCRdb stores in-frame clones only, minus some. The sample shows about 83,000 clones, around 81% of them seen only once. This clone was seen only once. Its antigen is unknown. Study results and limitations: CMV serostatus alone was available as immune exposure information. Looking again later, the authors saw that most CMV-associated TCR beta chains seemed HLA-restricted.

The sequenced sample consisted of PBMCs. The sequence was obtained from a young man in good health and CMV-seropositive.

For the CDR3, the DNA is TGTGCCAGCAGTGAAGCTGTAGCCAGGGCTGGCGAGACCCAGTACTTC. Translated, it gives CASSEAVARAGETQYF. V gene TRBV6-1 combines with J gene TRBJ2-5, with D possibly being TRBD1 (5 bases). The CDR3 spans 16 residues. V lost 0 bases, J lost 5 bases, and 16 bases lay in between. The germline gives CDR1 MNHNS, CDR2 SASEGT.